A selection of T cell receptor beta chains follows, all from one sample in a study of OX40 agonist ivuxolimab in advanced cancers. The repertoire was sequenced with immunoSEQ multiplex PCR; TCRdb's copy has only in-frame clones and lacks some. The data contain tens of thousands of clones, 91% of them singletons. The specimen was CD4+ or CD8+ T cells sorted from blood, collected in a trial of the OX40 agonist ivuxolimab. All receptors derive from an adult with an advanced solid tumor such as melanoma, head and neck, liver or kidney cancer. CDR3s leave out the opening cysteine and the closing phenylalanine or tryptophan.

J: TRBJ2-1
V: TRBV5-4
CDR3: ASSPRLAGGEEQF

J: TRBJ1-5
V: TRBV4-2
CDR3: ASSQERTADQPQH

J: TRBJ1-6
V: TRBV5-6
CDR3: ASSLGTGASGSPLH

J: TRBJ1-5
V: TRBV7-2
CDR3: ASSSYSNQPQH

J: TRBJ2-7
V: TRBV11-2
CDR3: ASSLSTVSSYEQY

J: TRBJ2-4
V: TRBV29-1
CDR3: SVFLYRVDIQY

J: TRBJ2-1
V: TRBV11-2
CDR3: ASSPPQAVGYNEQF

J: TRBJ1-4
V: TRBV28
CDR3: ASSRSEPSPKLF

J: TRBJ2-3
V: TRBV5-4
CDR3: ASTGGQLSTDTQY

J: TRBJ1-2
V: TRBV6-5
CDR3: ASRVAGPNPYGYT

J: TRBJ2-1
V: TRBV5-6
CDR3: ASSLTRLWKQF

J: TRBJ1-5
V: TRBV28
CDR3: ASRDSNYQPQH

J: TRBJ1-5
V: TRBV30
CDR3: AWSTGEDQPQH